These T cell receptor beta chains were read from a single sample in a study of cytomegalovirus exposure and HLA in healthy donors. The method was immunoSEQ multiplex PCR; TCRdb's version includes in-frame clones alone and lacks a portion of them. The sample contains around 150,000 clones, roughly 85% of which appear only once. Sequencing was performed on PBMCs. These receptors originate from a woman aged 50 to 60 in good health and CMV-seronegative. CDR3s include the opening cysteine and the closing phenylalanine or tryptophan. Each record gives: J gene, clone size, CDR3 length, V gene, D gene, CDR3 DNA, CDR3 protein. A D gene is named only where the DNA matches it firmly. The size of a clone is reported for some rows only, either as once, few or many, or as a class for expanded clones.

>TRBJ2-3|-|15|TRBV19|-
TGTGCCAGTAACCGCGGGGAAGTGGGAACAGATACGCAGTATTTT
CASNRGEVGTDTQYF
>TRBJ1-1|-|13|TRBV7-8|-
TGTGCCAGCAGCCTCCAAGGGGGCACTGAAGCTTTCTTT
CASSLQGGTEAFF
>TRBJ2-5|-|14|TRBV4-1|-
TGCGCCAGCAGCCAAGTTTCTACCGAAGAGACCCAGTACTTC
CASSQVSTEETQYF
>TRBJ2-3|-|15|TRBV10-3|TRBD2
TGTGCCTCGAACCCACTAGCGGGGAGCACAGATACGCAGTATTTT
CASNPLAGSTDTQYF
>TRBJ1-2|once|15|TRBV5-4|TRBD1
TGTGCCAGCAGCCTAGGGACAGCTTCTAACTATGGCTACACCTTC
CASSLGTASNYGYTF
>TRBJ1-2|-|14|TRBV9|TRBD1
TGTGCCAGCAGCGTACAGGGACAGGGGTATGGCTACACCTTC
CASSVQGQGYGYTF
>TRBJ2-5|-|16|TRBV4-1|TRBD1
TGCGCCAGCAGCCAATACGGGACAGAAGGGTGGGAGACCCAGTACTTC
CASSQYGTEGWETQYF
>TRBJ2-5|-|14|TRBV10-3|TRBD2
TGTGCCATCAGAACAGTAGCGGGAGTTGGGACCCAGTACTTC
CAIRTVAGVGTQYF
>TRBJ1-2|-|15|TRBV7-2|TRBD1
TGTGCCAGCAGCTTAGGCCTGACAGGGTGGAATGGCTACACCTTC
CASSLGLTGWNGYTF
>TRBJ2-7|-|13|TRBV9|TRBD2
TGTGCCAGCAGCAATAGCGGGAGTACCGAGCAGTACTTC
CASSNSGSTEQYF
>TRBJ2-7|few|14|TRBV9|TRBD2
TGTGCCAGCAGCCCGGGAGGAGGACGCTACGAGCAGTACTTC
CASSPGGGRYEQYF
>TRBJ2-5|-|15|TRBV6-5|-
TGTGCCAGCAGCACCAACTGGAGGTACCAAGAGACCCAGTACTTC
CASSTNWRYQETQYF
>TRBJ2-3|-|15|TRBV6-5|TRBD1
TGTGCCAGCAGTTACGGGACAGGCCGCACAGATACGCAGTATTTT
CASSYGTGRTDTQYF
>TRBJ2-7|-|20|TRBV5-4|TRBD2
TGTGCCAGCAGCTTGGCCCCGGGAGGGACTAGCGGGAGTAGCTCCTACGAGCAGTACTTC
CASSLAPGGTSGSSSYEQYF
>TRBJ1-1|-|17|TRBV5-4|-
TGTGCCAGCAGCTCCGGGACAAGCCCCTTCATGAACACTGAAGCTTTCTTT
CASSSGTSPFMNTEAFF
>TRBJ2-7|-|12|TRBV30|-
TGTGCCTGGAGGACAGGCGGATACGAGCATTACTTC
CAWRTGGYEHYF
>TRBJ2-4|-|15|TRBV7-2|-
TGTGCCAGCAGGGGGACCGCAGGGGTCAAAAACATTCAGTACTTC
CASRGTAGVKNIQYF
>TRBJ2-6|-|17|TRBV5-1|-
TGCGCCAGCAGCTTGGACAGTTTAGGCTCTGGGGCCAACGTCCTGACTTTC
CASSLDSLGSGANVLTF
>TRBJ2-5|-|15|TRBV2|TRBD2
TGTGCCAGCAGTCCGGGACTAGCGGGAGTGGAGACCCAGTACTTC
CASSPGLAGVETQYF
>TRBJ2-7|-|11|TRBV11-3|-
TGTGCCAGCAGCTCCTCGGGTAAGCAGTACTTC
CASSSSGKQYF
>TRBJ1-2|-|14|TRBV19|TRBD1
TGTGCCAGTAACCCGGGACAGGGCACCTATGGCTACACCTTC
CASNPGQGTYGYTF
>TRBJ2-6|-|15|TRBV5-1|TRBD2
TGCGCCAGCAGCTACGGGGGGGCTGGGGCCAACGTCCTGACTTTC
CASSYGGAGANVLTF